This entry features one T cell receptor (beta chain) sequence. Trimming shortened V by 6 bases and J by 3 bases, and 21 bases separated the two germline ends. The CDR3 loop spans 16 amino acids. Looked up from germline, CDR1 is MNHEY and CDR2 is SMNVEV (reference sequence). The data are from a study of blood T cell repertoires in COVID-19. Study in general: From T cells, B-cell-depleted T cells, or PBMCs came the material, which was cDNA or gDNA.

Clones were read by immunoSEQ multiplex PCR, and TCRdb kept only the in-frame ones, dropping some. The sample shows 150,000 to 200,000 clones, 85% to 90% of them seen only once. The rearrangement links TRBV27 to TRBJ2-7, with a tentative D call TRBD2 (7 bases). The receptor comes from a woman aged 30 to 39 with active or convalescent COVID-19. Source material: peripheral blood. Here the CDR3 DNA reads TGTGCCAGCAGACCGCCGGGGGGCGCTGAAGTCTACGAGCAGTACTTC. Protein product: CASRPPGGAEVYEQYF.